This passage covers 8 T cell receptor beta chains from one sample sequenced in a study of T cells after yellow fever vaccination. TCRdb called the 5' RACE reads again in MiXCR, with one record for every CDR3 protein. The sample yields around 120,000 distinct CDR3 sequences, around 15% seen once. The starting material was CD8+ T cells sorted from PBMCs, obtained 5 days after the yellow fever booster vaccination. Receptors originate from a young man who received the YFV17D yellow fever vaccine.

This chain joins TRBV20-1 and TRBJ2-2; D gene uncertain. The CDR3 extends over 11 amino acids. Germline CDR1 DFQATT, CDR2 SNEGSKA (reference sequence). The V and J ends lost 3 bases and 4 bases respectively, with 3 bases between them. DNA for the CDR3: TGCAGTGCTAGGTTCACCGGGGAGCTGTTTTTT. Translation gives CSARFTGELFF.

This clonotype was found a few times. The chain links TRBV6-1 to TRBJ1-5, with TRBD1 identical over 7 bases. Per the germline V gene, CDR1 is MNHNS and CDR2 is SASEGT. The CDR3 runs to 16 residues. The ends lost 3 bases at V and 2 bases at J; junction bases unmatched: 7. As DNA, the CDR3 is TGTGCCAGCAGTGATCGTAAAGGGGGCGGCAATCAGCCCCAGCATTTT. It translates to CASSDRKGGGNQPQHF.

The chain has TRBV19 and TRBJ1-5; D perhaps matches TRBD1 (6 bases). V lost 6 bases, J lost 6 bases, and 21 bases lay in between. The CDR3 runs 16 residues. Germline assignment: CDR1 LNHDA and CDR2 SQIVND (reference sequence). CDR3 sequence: CASSTTTGRSAQPQHF. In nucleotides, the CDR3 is TGTGCCAGTAGCACAACCACAGGGAGATCGGCTCAGCCCCAGCATTTT.

The CDR3 is CASSPGLQGMGETQYF. The DNA of the CDR3 is TGTGCCAGCAGCCCTGGGCTACAGGGTATGGGAGAGACCCAGTACTTC. The chain carries TRBV12-3 or TRBV12-4 and TRBJ2-5, with D maybe TRBD1 (6 bases). V gave up 6 bases and J gave up 4 bases, with 21 bases separating them. There are 16 residues in the CDR3.

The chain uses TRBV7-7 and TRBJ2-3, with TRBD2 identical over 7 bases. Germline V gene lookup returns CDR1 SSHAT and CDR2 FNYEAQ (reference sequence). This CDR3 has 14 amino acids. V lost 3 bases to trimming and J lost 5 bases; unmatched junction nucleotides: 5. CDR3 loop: CASSLGRGVDTQYF. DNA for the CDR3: TGTGCCAGCAGCTTGGGACGGGGGGTAGATACGCAGTATTTT.

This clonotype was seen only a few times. The CDR3: CASSLGRGSSYEQYF. CDR3 in DNA: TGTGCCAGCAGCTTGGGCAGGGGGAGCTCCTACGAGCAGTACTTC. The chain couples TRBV7-6 to TRBJ2-7; 7 bases are a match to TRBD1. The CDR3 extends over 15 amino acids. The germline V gene encodes CDR1 SGHVS and CDR2 FNYEAQ. Germline trimming cut 3 bases from V and 0 bases from J; bases unmatched to any gene: 5.

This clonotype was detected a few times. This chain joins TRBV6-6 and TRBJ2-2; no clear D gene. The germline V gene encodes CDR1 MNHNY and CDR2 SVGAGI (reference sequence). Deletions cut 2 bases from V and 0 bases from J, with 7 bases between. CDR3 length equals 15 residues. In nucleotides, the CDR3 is TGTGCCAGCAGTTACCCTACGTCGAACACCGGGGAGCTGTTTTTT. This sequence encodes CASSYPTSNTGELFF.

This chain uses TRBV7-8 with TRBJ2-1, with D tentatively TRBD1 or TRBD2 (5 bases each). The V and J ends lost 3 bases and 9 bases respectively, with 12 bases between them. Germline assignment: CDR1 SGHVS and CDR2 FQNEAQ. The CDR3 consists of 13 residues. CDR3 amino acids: CASSFEGFSEQFF. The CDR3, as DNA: TGTGCCAGCAGCTTCGAGGGGTTTAGTGAGCAGTTCTTC.